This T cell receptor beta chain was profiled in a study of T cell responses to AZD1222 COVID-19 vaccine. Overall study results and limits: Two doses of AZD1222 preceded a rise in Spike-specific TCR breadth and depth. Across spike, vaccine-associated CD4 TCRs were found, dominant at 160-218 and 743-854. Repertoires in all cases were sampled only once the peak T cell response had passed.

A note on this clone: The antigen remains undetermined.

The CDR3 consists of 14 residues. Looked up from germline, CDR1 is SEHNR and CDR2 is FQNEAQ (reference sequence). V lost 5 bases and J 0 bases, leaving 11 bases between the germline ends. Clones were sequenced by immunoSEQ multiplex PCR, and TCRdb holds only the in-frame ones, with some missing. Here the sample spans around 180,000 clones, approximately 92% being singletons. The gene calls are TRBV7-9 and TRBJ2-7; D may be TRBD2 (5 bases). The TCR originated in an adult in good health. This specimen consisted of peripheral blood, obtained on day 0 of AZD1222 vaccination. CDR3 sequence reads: CASSTPGSSYEQYF. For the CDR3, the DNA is TGTGCCAGCAGCACACCGGGGAGCTCCTACGAGCAGTACTTC.